One sample yielded the 2 T cell receptor beta chains listed below, sequenced in a study of long-term antiretroviral therapy in people with HIV. Version v3.0 of the immunoSEQ assay ran at survey level. Profiled with immunoSEQ multiplex PCR; TCRdb holds only in-frame clones, not every one. This table holds more than 20,000 clones, almost 85% found once. Sample: unsorted PBMCs, taken 0.3 years after starting antiretroviral therapy. The receptors were gathered from a man aged 45-65 years with HIV.

This clone was picked up one time. The chain has TRBV11-1 and TRBJ2-1; 7 nucleotides match TRBD1. Trimming cost V 4 bases and J 4 bases; bases outside gene matches: 7. The germline V gene encodes CDR1 SGHAT and CDR2 FQDESV (reference sequence). The CDR3 sequence is 15 residues long. This CDR3 reads CASSSSTGSYNEQFF. CDR3 nucleotide sequence: TGTGCCAGCAGCTCATCGACAGGGTCGTACAATGAGCAGTTCTTC.

This clone was seen a few times. The chain is built from TRBV6-1 and TRBJ1-5; possibly TRBD1 for D (5 bases). The CDR3 totals 13 residues. Germline V gene lookup returns CDR1 MNHNS and CDR2 SASEGT. Trimming pared 6 bases from V and 4 bases from J, leaving 10 bases between. This CDR3 is CASRGTSNQPQHF. The CDR3 DNA is TGTGCCAGCAGGGGGACTTCGAATCAGCCCCAGCATTTT.